One sample yielded the 5 T cell receptor beta chains listed below, sequenced in a study of T cells after yellow fever vaccination. Each CDR3 protein gets one entry after TCRdb re-called the 5' RACE reads with MiXCR. The sample lists about 73,000 distinct CDR3 sequences; about 7.7% were seen once. Sequencing was performed on CD8+ T cells sorted from PBMCs, taken on the day of the yellow fever booster vaccination. The receptors originated from a man under 40 who received the YFV17D yellow fever vaccine.

This clonotype appeared a few times. This chain links TRBV13 with TRBJ2-5; D is possibly TRBD2 (5 bases). CDR3 length: 12 residues. Trimming pared 6 bases from V and 5 bases from J, leaving 10 bases between. From germline, CDR1 is PRHDT and CDR2 FYEKMQ (reference sequence). CDR3 bases: TGTGCCAGCAGACGAGGGTTGGAGACCCAGTACTTC. Translating gives CASRRGLETQYF.

The rearrangement joins TRBV7-2 to TRBJ2-3; maybe TRBD1 (6 bases). The CDR3 extends over 16 amino acids. Trimming took off 1 base at V and 6 bases at J, with 17 bases between the two ends. From germline, CDR1 is SGHTA and CDR2 FQGNSA. Written as DNA, the CDR3 is TGTGCCAGCAGCTTAGGGGGGCAGCCCCTTCTGGATACGCAGTATTTT. Residues: CASSLGGQPLLDTQYF.

This clonotype appeared many times. The DNA of the CDR3 is TGTGCCAGCAGCTTAGTTCACACTGAAGCTTTCTTT. Residues: CASSLVHTEAFF. This chain joins TRBV7-8 and TRBJ1-1, with D unclear. V shed 1 base and J shed 3 bases, with 3 bases lying between them. Germline V gene sequence: CDR1 SGHVS, CDR2 FQNEAQ. The CDR3 contains 12 residues.

This clonotype was counted a few times. The chain joins TRBV7-9 to TRBJ1-6; D gene ambiguous. The CDR3 contains 12 residues. Germline V gene lookup returns CDR1 SEHNR and CDR2 FQNEAQ (reference sequence). Trimming took off 3 bases at V and 7 bases at J, with 4 bases between the two ends. The DNA for the CDR3 is TGTGCCAGCAGCTTCGGAAATTCACCCCTCCACTTT. Translated, it gives CASSFGNSPLHF. The variable domain in full, with the rest retrieved from reference TRBV7-9 and TRBJ1-6, is DTGVSQNPRHKITKRGQNVTFRCDPISEHNRLYWYRQTLGQGPEFLTYFQNEAQLEKSRLLSDRFSAERPKGSFSTLEIQRTEQGDSAMYLCASSFGNSPLHFGNGTRLTVT.

The V gene is TRBV20-1, the J gene TRBJ2-1, with TRBD2 matching over 7 bases. After removal of 6 bases from V and 5 bases from J, the junction contained 13 bases not matched to a gene. Germline V gene lookup returns CDR1 DFQATT and CDR2 SNEGSKA (reference sequence). CDR3 length: 15 residues. The CDR3 DNA reads as TGCAGTGCCGGACAAGCGGGATCTTACAACAATGAGCAGTTCTTC. This codes for CSAGQAGSYNNEQFF.